This T cell receptor (beta chain) was documented in a study of technical replicates of blood from a handful of donors. Clones were sequenced by immunoSEQ multiplex PCR, and TCRdb holds only the in-frame ones, with some missing. The sample has tens of thousands of clones, just under 95% seen once. This sequence originates from a human donor in good health. The specimen sequenced was T cells isolated from PBMCs.

CDR3: CAWTGQFEAFF. The CDR3 nucleotides read TGTGCCTGGACCGGACAGTTTGAAGCTTTCTTT. The rearrangement links TRBV30 to TRBJ1-1, with D perhaps matching TRBD1 (6 bases). Per germline, CDR1 GTSNPN and CDR2 SVGIG (reference sequence). This CDR3 is 11 amino acids long. The V end lost 4 bases, the J end lost 7 bases, and 10 bases lay between the germline ends.